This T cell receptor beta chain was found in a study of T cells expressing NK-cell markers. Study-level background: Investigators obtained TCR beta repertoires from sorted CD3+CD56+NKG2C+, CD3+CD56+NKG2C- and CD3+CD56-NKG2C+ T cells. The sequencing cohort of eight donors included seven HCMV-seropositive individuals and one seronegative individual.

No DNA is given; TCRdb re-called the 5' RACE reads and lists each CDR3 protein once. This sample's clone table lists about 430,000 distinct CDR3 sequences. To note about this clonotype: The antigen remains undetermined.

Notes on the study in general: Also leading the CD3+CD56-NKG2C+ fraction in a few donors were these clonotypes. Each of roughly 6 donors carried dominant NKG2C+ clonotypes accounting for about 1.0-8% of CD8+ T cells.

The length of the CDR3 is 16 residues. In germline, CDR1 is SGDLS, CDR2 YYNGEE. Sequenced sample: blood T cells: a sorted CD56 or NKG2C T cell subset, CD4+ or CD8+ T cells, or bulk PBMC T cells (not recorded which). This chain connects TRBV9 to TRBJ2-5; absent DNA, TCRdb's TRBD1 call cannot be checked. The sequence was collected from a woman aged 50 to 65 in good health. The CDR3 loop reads CASSSTLGQGEETQYF.